The rows below give T cell receptor beta chains drawn from one sample of a study of T cell responses to AZD1222 COVID-19 vaccine. TCRdb keeps only in-frame clones here, not all; method: immunoSEQ multiplex PCR. The sample gives 95,000 to 150,000 clones, around 87% of which show up once; 3.1% is in the top ten. The material was peripheral blood, obtained on day 0 of AZD1222 vaccination. All receptors derive from an adult in good health. Each CDR3 is given with its conserved first and last residue. Each record gives: J gene, V gene, CDR3 protein.

TRBJ1-1 TRBV29-1 CSVEDIEAFF
TRBJ1-4 TRBV9 CASSSGQGREKLFF
TRBJ2-2 TRBV7-9 CASSRHGLGSSEAGELFF
TRBJ1-5 TRBV5-8 CASSLGPPPDSNQPQHF
TRBJ1-6 TRBV5-1 CASSEAGGTSPLHF
TRBJ1-4 TRBV5-4 CASSGDINEKLFF
TRBJ1-5 TRBV12-3/TRBV12-4 CASSWTPNQPQHF
TRBJ1-2 TRBV27 CASSPSPSNGYTF
TRBJ2-7 TRBV7-8 CASSWFEQRNFSYEQYF
TRBJ1-5 TRBV4-3 CASSPGTAYSNQPQHF
TRBJ1-6 TRBV4-3 CASSQDIIRVYSPLHF
TRBJ2-4 TRBV6-2/TRBV6-3 CASSYREAKNIQYF
TRBJ2-7 TRBV7-9 CASSLSPPTEQYF
TRBJ2-7 TRBV15 CATSILAGIEQYF
TRBJ1-4 TRBV11-3 CASSEGGGEKLFF
TRBJ2-7 TRBV27 CASSLMGVPYEQYF
TRBJ2-2 TRBV18 CASSPGELFF
TRBJ1-1 TRBV2 CASMRTGADRDTEAFF
TRBJ2-7 TRBV27 CASSLVGQGAYEQYF
TRBJ2-7 TRBV6-1 CASSEGRGSYEQYF
TRBJ2-2 TRBV7-7 CASSRTSGIGIGELFF
TRBJ2-7 TRBV24-1 CATSETGSPYEQYF
TRBJ2-7 TRBV10-2 CATGTGAHYEQYF
TRBJ2-3 TRBV7-2 CASSPRLAGGPDTQYF
TRBJ1-5 TRBV7-2 CASTPPGGGNQPQHF
TRBJ1-3 TRBV5-5 CASSILPATDGNTIYF
TRBJ2-1 TRBV20-1 CSASETSAYNEQFF
TRBJ1-6 TRBV7-9 CASSLDPVVWTPLHF
TRBJ1-6 TRBV6-5 CASRKLAFNSPLHF
TRBJ1-1 TRBV2 CASSWGAGNTEAFF
TRBJ2-2 TRBV18 CASSPTGGDTGELFF
TRBJ2-3 TRBV11-2 CASSLRFGGTDTQYF
TRBJ1-2 TRBV15 CATSRGSGTTNYGYTF
TRBJ1-1 TRBV28 CASSLRMTGFGTEAFF
TRBJ2-7 TRBV2 CASEGQGARNEQYF
TRBJ1-3 TRBV4-1 CASSQDLAGTHSGNTIYF
TRBJ2-7 TRBV5-4 CASSLGVGSYEQYF
TRBJ1-1 TRBV11-1 CASSWDRESFTEAFF
TRBJ2-1 TRBV27 CASSFGQGPYNEQFF
TRBJ2-7 TRBV28 CASSRLRDRHEQYF
TRBJ2-4 TRBV7-9 CASSINWGWAKNIQYF
TRBJ1-1 TRBV5-4 CATRGAGNTEAFF